This section outlines one T cell receptor beta chain sequence together with its context. The entry originates in a study of blood T cell repertoires in COVID-19. Looking at the study overall: Material from acute and convalescent COVID-19 was sourced from the United States, Italy and Spain.

Recovered status in Cohort 3 required two negative PCRs, clearance, or symptom resolution. V lost 0 bases to trimming and J lost 5 bases, with 11 bases between them. This CDR3 has 14 residues. Germline V CDR1 and CDR2: SGHDT, YYEEEE. TCRdb's copy holds only in-frame clones and misses some; the assay was immunoSEQ multiplex PCR. Altogether about 160,000 clones are present, roughly 88% being singletons, with the ten largest covering 6.5% to 8%. The chain has TRBV5-6 and TRBJ1-1; unclear D gene. This TCR derives from a woman aged 45-59 years who had recovered from COVID-19. Sequenced material: PBMCs or T cells enriched from blood (not recorded which). The CDR3 nucleotides read TGTGCCAGCAGCTTGGACGCGGGTGGGACTGAAGCTTTCTTT. It yields the protein CASSLDAGGTEAFF.